This T cell receptor beta chain comes out of a study of blood T cell repertoires in COVID-19. Data came from immunoSEQ multiplex PCR; TCRdb stores just in-frame clones and leaves some out. The sample holds 51,000 or so clones, 70% to 90% seen once. This receptor was obtained from a man aged 80 or over with acute or convalescent COVID-19. Sequenced: peripheral blood.

This CDR3 reads CATSDPRLEAGGLYNEQFF. CDR3 bases: TGTGCCACCAGTGATCCTCGATTAGAAGCGGGGGGGCTCTACAATGAGCAGTTCTTC. The chain joins TRBV24-1 to TRBJ2-1, with 10 nucleotides matching TRBD2. In germline, CDR1 is KGHDR, CDR2 SFDVKD. The CDR3 sequence is 19 residues long. The ends lost 3 bases at V and 3 bases at J; junction bases unmatched: 13.